A single T cell receptor (beta chain) is shown here with its context. Sequencing used immunoSEQ v3. Generated by immunoSEQ multiplex PCR, the TCRdb table keeps only in-frame clones and is missing some. The table lists about 60,000 clones, more than 75% of them singletons. The data stem from a study of TIL therapy for anti-PD-1-resistant metastatic lung cancer. Study information: Tumors carried a median 1.5 non-synonymous mutations per megabase.

The time point was: pre-treatment sample, taken before nivolumab and TIL therapy. CDR1 and CDR2 (germline): SGHTA, FQGTGA. CDR3 length: 13 residues. With 6 bases removed from V and 4 bases from J, the gap between germline ends came to 11 bases. The rearrangement joins TRBV7-3 to TRBJ2-3; D unclear. This TCR was sampled from a person aged 25 to 85 with non-small cell lung cancer. The sequencing used blood, collected at baseline. CDR3: CASSLGVSDTQYF. The CDR3 region has the DNA TGTGCCAGCAGTCTAGGAGTCTCAGATACGCAGTATTTT.